This entry features one T cell receptor (beta chain) sequence. Its antigen remains unidentified. The sample originates from a study of cytomegalovirus exposure and HLA in healthy donors. Background on the study: Earlier findings included roughly 120 million unique TCR beta sequences obtained from about 180 million T cells. The early release's HLA-typed donors yielded tens of millions of unique TCRs. Whole-study results and caveats: Roughly uniform depth of sequencing across donors was assumed in presence/absence analyses. The authors judged a highly shared variant cluster likely a sequencing artifact.

The PCR made use of 60 Vbeta and 13 Jbeta primers. The repertoire was sequenced with immunoSEQ multiplex PCR; TCRdb's copy has only in-frame clones and lacks some. The sample shows more than 75,000 clones, roughly 80% of them seen only once. Trimming stripped 0 bases from V and 3 bases from J, with 12 bases between. The CDR3 covers 15 residues. CDR1 and CDR2 (germline): LGHNA, YNFKEQ. The sequenced sample consisted of PBMCs. The receptor comes from a woman in her forties or fifties in good health and CMV-seropositive. The genes are TRBV4-2 and TRBJ2-7, with D possibly being TRBD2 (5 bases). The CDR3 protein is CASSQDASRNYEQYF. DNA for the CDR3: TGTGCCAGCAGCCAAGATGCTAGCAGAAACTACGAGCAGTACTTC.